At least ten counts were recorded for the clone carrying this T cell receptor beta chain. Its antigen is as yet unknown. This sample is part of a study of beta chain features in type 1 diabetes. Study conclusions and caveats: When VDJ junctions were examined, type 1 diabetes patients showed fewer insertions and more deletions. It was not settled here whether HLA type affects TCRB rearrangement. For Type 1 diabetes patients, all four CD4+ subsets carried TCRB CDR3s that were moderately but significantly shorter.

Expressed TCRB transcripts got sequenced, as all isolated RNA was reverse transcribed. Clones were sequenced by immunoSEQ multiplex PCR, and TCRdb holds only the in-frame ones, with some missing. The sample lists some 240,000 clones, approximately 11% seen once, with about 1.2% in the top ten. This CDR3 has 15 amino acids. After removal of 3 bases from V and 2 bases from J, the junction contained 4 bases not matched to a gene. Germline-derived CDR1 and CDR2 are ENHRY and SYGVKD. This sequence joins TRBV10-3 and TRBJ2-3; 8 bases map to TRBD2. The source is a man aged 18 to 30 in good health. The sample consisted of central memory CD4+ T cells from blood. Here the CDR3 reads CAISDSGRATDTQYF. In DNA form, the CDR3 reads TGTGCCATCAGTGATTCCGGGAGGGCCACAGATACGCAGTATTTT.